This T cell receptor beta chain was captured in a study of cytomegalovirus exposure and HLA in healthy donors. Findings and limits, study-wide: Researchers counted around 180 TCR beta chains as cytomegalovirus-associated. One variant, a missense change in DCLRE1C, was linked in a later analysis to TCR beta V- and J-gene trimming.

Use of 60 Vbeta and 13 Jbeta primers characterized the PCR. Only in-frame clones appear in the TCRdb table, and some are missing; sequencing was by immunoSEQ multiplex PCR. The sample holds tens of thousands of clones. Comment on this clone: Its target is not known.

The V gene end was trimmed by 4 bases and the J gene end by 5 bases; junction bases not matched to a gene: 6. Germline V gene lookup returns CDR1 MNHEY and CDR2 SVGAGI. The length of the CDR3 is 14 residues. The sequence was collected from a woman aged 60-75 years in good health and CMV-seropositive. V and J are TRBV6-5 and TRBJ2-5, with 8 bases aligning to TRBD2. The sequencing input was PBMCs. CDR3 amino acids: CASSSGLAPETQYF. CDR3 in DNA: TGTGCCAGCAGTTCCGGACTAGCACCCGAGACCCAGTACTTC.